These 5 T cell receptor beta chains were all obtained from the same sample, sequenced in a study of blood T cell repertoires in COVID-19. Assay used: immunoSEQ multiplex PCR; TCRdb lists only in-frame clones, some missing. The sample yields about 210,000 clones, 75% to 85% seen once. Material: peripheral blood. The receptors originated from a human donor in a cohort sampled during active COVID-19.

The table lists this clone with a few counts. This chain joins TRBV7-8 and TRBJ2-7, with D maybe TRBD2 (6 bases). CDR1 SGHVS and CDR2 FQNEAQ come from the germline V gene. The CDR3 is 14 amino acids. V was pared by 2 bases and J by 4 bases, with 12 bases between. CDR3 sequence (DNA): TGTGCCAGCAGCTTATGGCTTAGCGGTTACGAGCAGTACTTC. Its translation is CASSLWLSGYEQYF.

The chain uses TRBV4-3 and TRBJ1-3, with D perhaps matching TRBD1 (5 bases). Looked up from germline, CDR1 is LGHNA and CDR2 is YSLEER. V was cut by 1 base and J by 0 bases, with 13 bases left in between. There are 17 residues in the CDR3. CDR3 sequence (DNA): TGCGCCAGCAGCCAAGTTAGCCCGGGGGGCTCTGGAAACACCATATATTTT. This encodes CASSQVSPGGSGNTIYF.

This clone was seen only once. This chain links TRBV6-1 with TRBJ2-2; 11 bases map to TRBD1. With 3 bases clipped from V and 6 bases from J, the junction kept 6 bases outside the gene matches. This CDR3 is built from 16 residues. Germline CDR1 and CDR2: MNHNS and SASEGT. The CDR3 DNA follows: TGTGCCAGCAGTGAGCGCCGGGACAGGGGGTCCGGGGAGCTGTTTTTT. As protein: CASSERRDRGSGELFF.

The J gene is TRBJ1-2, the V gene TRBV5-1; the match to TRBD1 covers 9 bases. V gave up 4 bases and J gave up 3 bases; unmatched junction bases: 10. Germline V gene lookup returns CDR1 SGHRS and CDR2 YFSETQ. The CDR3 runs 16 residues. The CDR3 DNA reads TGCGCCAGCAGCCCCACGACCGGGACAGGGCACTATGGCTACACCTTC. Its protein is CASSPTTGTGHYGYTF. Variable domain in full (rest from reference TRBV5-1 and TRBJ1-2): KAGVTQTPRYLIKTRGQQVTLSCSPISGHRSVSWYQQTPGQGLQFLFEYFSETQRNKGNFPGRFSGRQFSNSRSEMNVSTLELGDSALYLCASSPTTGTGHYGYTFGSGTRLTVV.

CDR3 sequence reads: CASSVSAGDTDTQYF. The CDR3 DNA is TGTGCCAGCAGCGTATCAGCGGGGGACACAGATACGCAGTATTTT. This chain links TRBV9 with TRBJ2-3, with 8 bases aligning to TRBD2. The CDR3 length is 15 residues. The junction had 3 bases not matched to a gene; V was cut back by 1 base and J by 2 bases. Looked up from germline, CDR1 is SGDLS and CDR2 is YYNGEE.